The 32 T cell receptor beta chains in this list originate from one sample, sequenced in a study of T cells after yellow fever vaccination. TCRdb reprocessed the 5' RACE reads via MiXCR and lists one record per CDR3 protein. Among a few hundred thousand distinct CDR3 sequences listed, around 8.1% were seen once. Source: PBMCs, taken approximately 40 days after the first yellow fever vaccination. The receptors come from a man aged 18 to 30 who received the YFV17D yellow fever vaccine.

This clonotype was found many times. The chain is built from TRBV6-1 and TRBJ2-3; tentative D call: TRBD1 (5 bases). The V and J ends lost 2 bases and 2 bases respectively, with 11 bases between them. The CDR3 contains 15 residues. Germline V gene lookup returns CDR1 MNHNS and CDR2 SASEGT. Written as DNA, the CDR3 is TGTGCCAGCAGTGAAAGCCCAGGGTTCACAGATACGCAGTATTTT. Translation gives CASSESPGFTDTQYF.

V is TRBV4-1 and J is TRBJ2-7; no definite D call. The CDR3 totals 12 residues. V was trimmed by 2 bases and J by 7 bases, leaving 9 bases between them. The germline V gene has CDR1 MGHRA and CDR2 YSYEKL. CDR3 region: CASSQLGAEQYF. The CDR3 nucleotides are TGCGCCAGCAGCCAACTAGGTGCGGAGCAGTACTTC.

In this sample, this clonotype turned up a few times. The rearrangement joins TRBV20-1 to TRBJ2-2; D is perhaps TRBD2 (6 bases). CDR1 DFQATT and CDR2 SNEGSKA come from the germline V gene (reference sequence). The V gene lost 3 bases and the J gene lost 4 bases, with 15 bases spanning the gap. The CDR3 sequence is 15 residues long. The CDR3 is CSASRGTPGTGELFF. For the CDR3, the DNA is TGCAGTGCTAGCCGGGGGACCCCGGGCACCGGGGAGCTGTTTTTT.

The chain couples TRBV7-2 to TRBJ2-1; D perhaps matches TRBD2 (7 bases). Trimming removed 4 bases at V and 9 bases at J, with 19 bases between. The CDR3 has 15 amino acids. The germline V gene has CDR1 SGHTA and CDR2 FQGNSA. The CDR3 DNA sequence: TGTGCCAGCAGCTCCCAATCCGGCGGGGGCACTGAGCAGTTCTTC. It yields the protein CASSSQSGGGTEQFF.

This clonotype was recorded a few times. The rearrangement joins TRBV4-1 to TRBJ2-1; 12 bases match TRBD2. Germline CDR1 MGHRA, CDR2 YSYEKL. The junction had 3 bases not matched to a gene; V was cut back by 6 bases and J by 3 bases. The CDR3 covers 15 residues. CDR3 residues: CASSKTSGGYNEQFF. Here the CDR3 DNA reads TGCGCCAGCAGTAAGACTAGCGGGGGCTACAATGAGCAGTTCTTC.

The chain employs TRBV28 and TRBJ1-3; 7 nucleotides line up with TRBD1. V dropped 4 bases and J dropped 3; count of bases not matched to a gene: 6. This CDR3 region has 15 residues. Germline values: CDR1 MDHEN, CDR2 SYDVKM. CDR3 sequence reads: CASSYAGGFGNTIYF. The CDR3 DNA is TGTGCCAGCAGTTATGCAGGGGGTTTTGGAAACACCATATATTTT.

The gene calls are TRBV4-3 and TRBJ2-4; D gene uncertain. V was pared by 3 bases and J by 7 bases, with 10 bases between. Per germline, CDR1 LGHNA and CDR2 YSLEER. The CDR3 extends over 13 amino acids. DNA of the CDR3: TGCGCCAGCAGCCATCGGGCGGAGAACATTCAGTACTTC. Its translation is CASSHRAENIQYF.

The CDR3: CASSLGRGYEQFF. The DNA of the CDR3 is TGTGCCAGCAGTTTAGGCAGGGGCTATGAGCAGTTCTTC. This chain joins TRBV28 and TRBJ2-1; D perhaps matches TRBD1 (6 bases). Trimming stripped 2 bases from V and 8 bases from J, with 10 bases between. Germline V lookup: CDR1 MDHEN, CDR2 SYDVKM. The CDR3 length is 13 residues.

This clonotype occurred many times. V and J are TRBV4-1 and TRBJ1-5, with 10 bases fitting TRBD1. J lost 3 bases, V lost 0 bases, and 5 bases had no gene match. The length of the CDR3 is 17 residues. Per the germline V gene, CDR1 is MGHRA and CDR2 is YSYEKL. The CDR3 sequence: CASSQDPGQGTNQPQHF. Here the CDR3 DNA reads TGCGCCAGCAGCCAAGATCCGGGACAGGGGACCAATCAGCCCCAGCATTTT.

This clonotype was counted a few times. V gene TRBV11-2 combines with J gene TRBJ1-2; unclear D gene. The germline V and J ends were trimmed by 1 base and 7 bases, with 10 bases remaining between them. The germline V gene has CDR1 SGHAT and CDR2 FQNNGV. This CDR3 comprises 13 residues. In nucleotides, the CDR3 is TGTGCCAGCAGCTTAGGGGGTCCGGCTGGCTACACCTTC. Translating gives CASSLGGPAGYTF.

J is TRBJ2-3 and V is TRBV18, with 10 bases lining up with TRBD1. Germline V gene data show CDR1 as KGHSH and CDR2 as LQKENI. The J segment lost 4 bases and the V segment lost 2 bases, leaving 3 bases of the junction unmatched. The CDR3 extends over 15 amino acids. CDR3 residues: CASSPSGQGADTQYF. The CDR3, as DNA: TGTGCCAGCTCACCATCAGGACAGGGGGCAGATACGCAGTATTTT.

The rearrangement links TRBV10-3 to TRBJ2-5; 14 bases are shared with TRBD2. Germline assignment: CDR1 ENHRY and CDR2 SYGVKD. The CDR3 covers 15 residues. The V and J ends lost 6 bases and 5 bases, in that order; junction bases with no gene match: 5. DNA for the CDR3: TGTGCCATCAGGGCGGGACTAGCGGGGGAGGAGACCCAGTACTTC. It yields the protein CAIRAGLAGEETQYF.

This clonotype turned up a few times. This chain uses TRBV10-3 with TRBJ1-1, with D tentatively TRBD1 (6 bases). Germline values: CDR1 ENHRY, CDR2 SYGVKD. This CDR3 region has 14 residues. The V and J ends lost 6 bases and 2 bases respectively, with 13 bases between them. This CDR3 reads CAIRDPTGNTEAFF. For the CDR3, the DNA is TGTGCCATCAGAGACCCGACAGGTAACACTGAAGCTTTCTTT.

V and J are TRBV3-1 and TRBJ1-2, with 8 bases that match TRBD1. V shed 3 bases and J 4 bases; nucleotides not matched to a gene: 10. The V gene's germline CDR1 is LGHDT and CDR2 YNNKEL (reference sequence). This CDR3 is 16 amino acids long. CDR3 in DNA: TGTGCCAGCAGCCAGGACAGGGAGTTCCCCTCCTATGGCTACACCTTC. Translated, it gives CASSQDREFPSYGYTF.

The chain couples TRBV5-1 to TRBJ1-2, with 8 bases identical to TRBD1. The CDR3 sequence is 16 residues long. The V gene's germline CDR1 is SGHRS and CDR2 YFSETQ. Trimming took 4 bases from V and 0 from J; bases not matched to a gene: 8. The CDR3 DNA is TGCGCCAGCAGCCCCCTCGGGGACAGGACTAACTATGGCTACACCTTC. Translation: CASSPLGDRTNYGYTF.

The J gene is TRBJ2-5, the V gene TRBV3-1, with D tentatively TRBD1 (6 bases). This CDR3 comprises 14 residues. V gave up 2 bases and J gave up 4 bases, with 11 bases separating them. CDR1 is LGHDT, CDR2 YNNKEL, per germline (reference sequence). The CDR3 loop reads CASSQREGGETQYF. CDR3 nucleotide sequence: TGTGCCAGCAGCCAAAGAGAAGGGGGAGAGACCCAGTACTTC.

This clonotype showed up just a few times. The V and J genes are TRBV10-3 and TRBJ2-3; TRBD2 aligns across 12 bases. V lost 3 bases to trimming and J lost 3 bases; unmatched junction nucleotides: 7. The CDR3 extends over 17 amino acids. Germline values: CDR1 ENHRY, CDR2 SYGVKD. The CDR3 reads CAISDLAGGALTDTQYF. The DNA for the CDR3 is TGTGCCATCAGTGATCTAGCGGGGGGGGCCTTGACAGATACGCAGTATTTT.

This clonotype was counted a few times. V usage is TRBV13 and J usage is TRBJ2-7; D may be TRBD2 (6 bases). The germline gives CDR1 PRHDT, CDR2 FYEKMQ (reference sequence). Trimming took 6 bases from V and 0 from J, leaving 12 bases between them. CDR3 length: 14 amino acids. The CDR3 sequence is CASRKHGSSYEQYF. Here the CDR3 DNA reads TGTGCCAGCAGGAAGCACGGGAGCTCCTACGAGCAGTACTTC.

This clonotype has more than one count but fewer than ten. V usage is TRBV6-2 or TRBV6-3 and J usage is TRBJ2-5, with TRBD2 matching 14 bases. V was pared by 2 bases and J by 2 bases, with 1 base of the junction left unmatched. The CDR3 is 16 residues long. Looked up from germline, CDR1 is MNHEY and CDR2 is SVGEGT. CDR3 region: CASSYGLAGGQETQYF. The CDR3 DNA reads as TGTGCCAGCAGTTACGGACTAGCGGGGGGTCAAGAGACCCAGTACTTC.

This chain connects TRBV11-2 to TRBJ2-5; weak D call: TRBD1 (5 bases). V was clipped by 0 bases and J by 2 bases, with 10 bases between them. In germline, CDR1 is SGHAT, CDR2 FQNNGV. The CDR3 totals 15 residues. CDR3 in amino acids: CASSLDGRVQETQYF. The CDR3 DNA sequence: TGTGCCAGCAGCTTAGATGGCAGGGTACAAGAGACCCAGTACTTC.

In this sample, this clonotype turned up a few times. This chain uses TRBV18 with TRBJ1-2; D gene unclear. Trimming left V 2 bases short and J 6 bases short, with 7 bases between. CDR1 and CDR2 from the germline V gene are KGHSH and LQKENI. The CDR3 consists of 12 residues. The DNA of the CDR3 is TGTGCCAGCTCACCATCTTTCCATGGCTACACCTTC. This translates into CASSPSFHGYTF. Drawing the rest from reference TRBV18 and TRBJ1-2, the complete variable domain is NAGVMQNPRHLVRRRGQEARLRCSPMKGHSHVYWYRQLPEEGLKFMVYLQKENIIDESGMPKERFSAEFPKEGPSILRIQQVVRGDSAAYFCASSPSFHGYTFGSGTRLTVV.

This chain connects TRBV6-2 or TRBV6-3 to TRBJ2-5; 10 bases map to TRBD2. Trimming took 6 bases from V and 1 from J; bases not matched to a gene: 5. The CDR3 length is 15 residues. Germline CDR1 MNHEY, CDR2 SVGEGT. The CDR3 reads CASRQLAGLQETQYF. The CDR3 DNA sequence: TGTGCCAGCAGACAACTAGCGGGGCTCCAAGAGACCCAGTACTTC.

The chain uses TRBV30 and TRBJ2-1; no reliable D call. CDR3 size: 14 residues. The ends were cut back, 3 bases at V and 4 bases at J, with 13 bases in the middle. Germline V CDR1 and CDR2: GTSNPN, SVGIG (reference sequence). DNA of the CDR3: TGTGCCTGGAGCTCCGGACGGCGGTACAATGAGCAGTTCTTC. As protein: CAWSSGRRYNEQFF.

The chain couples TRBV4-2 to TRBJ1-2; D is undetermined. Looked up from germline, CDR1 is LGHNA and CDR2 is YNFKEQ. V gave up 6 bases and J gave up 4 bases, with 6 bases separating them. This CDR3 spans 11 amino acids. The CDR3, as DNA: TGTGCCAGCAGGTCCAGCTATGGCTACACCTTC. This sequence encodes CASRSSYGYTF.

The chain carries TRBV20-1 and TRBJ2-4; the D is unclear. The germline V gene has CDR1 DFQATT and CDR2 SNEGSKA (reference sequence). The ends were cut back, 6 bases at V and 0 bases at J, with 21 bases in the middle. CDR3 length: 17 residues. The CDR3 DNA reads TGCAGTGCCCCGACTGAGCTGAGCCTAAAAGCCAAAAACATTCAGTACTTC. Residues: CSAPTELSLKAKNIQYF.

This rearrangement joins TRBV12-5 to TRBJ1-2; 7 bases are a match to TRBD1. CDR3 length: 15 residues. Germline CDR1 reads LGHNT; CDR2 reads FRNRAP. J lost 4 bases, V lost 5 bases, and 10 bases had no gene match. The CDR3 nucleotides are TGTGCTAGTGGTCTTTTCGCGGACAGGTTCTATGGCTACACCTTC. Its protein product is CASGLFADRFYGYTF.

This clonotype has more than one count but fewer than ten. This sequence joins TRBV7-9 and TRBJ2-1; no firm D call. This CDR3 has 12 amino acids. V gave up 1 base and J gave up 6 bases, with 4 bases separating them. Germline lookup yields CDR1 SEHNR and CDR2 FQNEAQ (reference sequence). CDR3 sequence: CASSLGVNEQFF. The CDR3, as DNA: TGTGCCAGCAGCTTAGGGGTCAATGAGCAGTTCTTC.

The chain carries TRBV10-3 and TRBJ1-6; TRBD1 is a possible D gene (5 bases). The germline gives CDR1 ENHRY, CDR2 SYGVKD. The CDR3 loop spans 14 amino acids. V lost 3 bases to trimming and J lost 7 bases, with 10 bases between them. This CDR3 is CAISDDKGNSPLHF. DNA of the CDR3: TGTGCCATCAGTGATGATAAGGGGAATTCACCCCTCCACTTT.

The V and J genes are TRBV6-2 or TRBV6-3 and TRBJ2-1, with TRBD2 matching over 9 bases. The CDR3 length is 15 residues. Unmatched junction bases numbered 11, after V lost 5 bases and J lost 9 bases. Germline lookup yields CDR1 MNHEY and CDR2 SVGEGT. The CDR3 coding sequence is TGTGCCAGCAGTCTTGGAGCGGGGGGAGGGAGTGAGCAGTTCTTC. Its translation is CASSLGAGGGSEQFF.

This clonotype was seen ten or more times. V and J are TRBV12-3 or TRBV12-4 and TRBJ2-5; D may be TRBD1 or TRBD2 (5 bases each). This CDR3 contains 15 residues. Trimming took 5 bases from V and 0 from J, leaving 13 bases between them. The CDR3 spells CASSPGALYQETQYF. The CDR3 nucleotides read TGTGCCAGCAGTCCCGGGGCCCTGTACCAAGAGACCCAGTACTTC.

The chain joins TRBV5-6 to TRBJ2-5; D unclear. The CDR3 consists of 12 residues. Trimming took off 7 bases at V and 5 bases at J, with 12 bases between the two ends. CDR1 SGHDT and CDR2 YYEEEE come from the germline V gene. The CDR3 reads CASGWARETQYF. CDR3 sequence (DNA): TGTGCCAGCGGATGGGCTCGGGAGACCCAGTACTTC.

This clonotype occurred a few times. The chain is built from TRBV19 and TRBJ1-2, with D unclear. The CDR3 totals 15 residues. Trimming removed 6 bases from V and 5 bases from J, with 19 bases in between. Germline loops: CDR1 LNHDA, CDR2 SQIVND (reference sequence). In nucleotides, the CDR3 is TGTGCCAGTAGCCCAGAAGGCCGTAACATTTATGGCTACACCTTC. Amino acid sequence: CASSPEGRNIYGYTF. The full variable domain, completed using reference TRBV19 and TRBJ1-2, is DGGITQSPKYLFRKEGQNVTLSCEQNLNHDAMYWYRQDPGQGLRLIYYSQIVNDFQKGDIAEGYSVSREKKESFPLTVTSAQKNPTAFYLCASSPEGRNIYGYTFGSGTRLTVV.